The 27 T cell receptor beta chains in this list originate from one sample, sequenced in a study of shared clonotypes between healthy human individuals. Clones were sequenced by immunoSEQ multiplex PCR, and TCRdb holds only the in-frame ones, with some missing. The sample shows approximately 2,000,000 clones, just over 90% of them seen only once. Naive CD8 cells lacked CD45RO, underwent positive selection for CCR7 and left out terminally differentiated effector memory CD45RA+ cells. Sequencing was carried out using naive CD8+ T cells from PBMCs. All receptors derive from a man between 18 and 29 years old in good health. Some clones in this sample may be carry-over from other donors' samples.

The chain joins TRBV4-1 to TRBJ2-1; D perhaps matches TRBD2 (5 bases). Per the germline V gene, CDR1 is MGHRA and CDR2 is YSYEKL. Trimming removed 5 bases from V and 7 bases from J, with 18 bases in between. CDR3 length: 15 amino acids. CDR3 coding DNA: TGCGCCAGCAGCTTAGTCCCAACTAGTTCGAATGAGCAGTTCTTC. Its translation is CASSLVPTSSNEQFF.

J is TRBJ1-4 and V is TRBV11-2; perhaps TRBD1 as D (5 bases). This CDR3 has 15 residues. V shed 3 bases and J shed 7 bases, with 15 bases lying between them. In germline, CDR1 is SGHAT, CDR2 FQNNGV. CDR3 sequence (DNA): TGTGCCAGCAGCTTGGGGGTGGCTAGCACTGAAAAACTGTTTTTT. Amino acid sequence: CASSLGVASTEKLFF.

The chain combines TRBV4-1 with TRBJ1-2; possible D gene TRBD1, 5 bases. Trimming shortened V by 4 bases and J by 4 bases, and 16 bases separated the two germline ends. CDR1 is MGHRA and CDR2 is YSYEKL in the germline V gene. The CDR3 consists of 15 residues. Written as DNA, the CDR3 is TGCGCCAGCAGCCGCGGGACCCCTCGGGGCTATGGCTACACCTTC. It encodes CASSRGTPRGYGYTF.

The chain has TRBV27 and TRBJ2-2; tentatively, D is TRBD1 (6 bases). The CDR3 is 16 residues long. Trimming cost V 5 bases and J 1 base, with 14 bases left between them. CDR1 is MNHEY and CDR2 is SMNVEV in the germline V gene (reference sequence). CDR3 in amino acids: CASSTRQVENTGELFF. CDR3 in DNA: TGTGCCAGCAGTACACGACAGGTAGAGAACACCGGGGAGCTGTTTTTT.

For the CDR3, the DNA is TGCGCCAGCAGCCAAGATTTTAGCATGGAGACCCAGTACTTC. Its protein product is CASSQDFSMETQYF. V and J are TRBV4-3 and TRBJ2-5; no reliable D call. The CDR3 spans 14 residues. Trimming removed 0 bases from V and 5 bases from J, with 10 bases in between. Germline V gives CDR1 LGHNA, CDR2 YSLEER.

The V call is TRBV4-3, the J call TRBJ2-7; 10 bases are a match to TRBD1. The CDR3 has 15 amino acids. V shed 3 bases and J 2 bases; nucleotides not matched to a gene: 4. Germline V gene sequence: CDR1 LGHNA, CDR2 YSLEER. The CDR3 reads CASSHRTGGAYEQYF. CDR3 DNA sequence: TGCGCCAGCAGCCATCGGACAGGGGGTGCCTACGAGCAGTACTTC.

This chain joins TRBV15 and TRBJ2-7; D is possibly TRBD1 (7 bases). This CDR3 contains 16 residues. The germline V gene has CDR1 LNHNV and CDR2 YYDKDF (reference sequence). The V end was cut by 3 bases, the J end by 1 base, with 16 bases between. CDR3 protein: CATSSPGQEGSYEQYF. For the CDR3, the DNA is TGTGCCACCAGCAGCCCAGGACAGGAGGGGTCCTACGAGCAGTACTTC.

This sequence joins TRBV28 and TRBJ2-1; D ambiguous. CDR1 is MDHEN and CDR2 is SYDVKM in the germline V gene. Deletions cut 4 bases from V and 1 base from J, with 11 bases between. This CDR3 comprises 15 residues. The CDR3 is CASSSWRRSYNEQFF. CDR3 DNA: TGTGCCAGCAGTTCCTGGCGGCGGTCCTACAATGAGCAGTTCTTC.

The chain uses TRBV11-2 and TRBJ2-1; perhaps TRBD2 as D (5 bases). The CDR3 contains 13 residues. Between the trimmed V and J ends, which lost 1 base and 11 bases, there was a span of 12 bases. Germline-derived CDR1 and CDR2 are SGHAT and FQNNGV. The CDR3 protein is CASSLAQRAQQFF. DNA for the CDR3: TGTGCCAGCAGCTTAGCTCAGAGGGCCCAGCAGTTCTTC.

The V and J genes are TRBV7-2 and TRBJ2-7; 13 bases are a match to TRBD2. Germline V gene sequence: CDR1 SGHTA, CDR2 FQGNSA. V shed 4 bases, J shed 4 bases, and the junction held 10 bases outside the gene matches. The length of the CDR3 is 17 residues. CDR3 sequence reads: CASSSATSGRALYEQYF. The DNA of the CDR3 is TGTGCCAGCAGCTCCGCTACTAGCGGGAGGGCCTTGTACGAGCAGTACTTC.

The chain couples TRBV5-8 to TRBJ2-1, with 7 bases aligning to TRBD2. CDR1 and CDR2 (germline): SGHTS, YDEGEE. The CDR3 totals 14 residues. The V segment lost 0 bases and the J segment 7 bases; nucleotides outside the gene matches: 4. CDR3 sequence reads: CASSLGTSVNEQFF. For the CDR3, the DNA is TGTGCCAGCAGCTTGGGGACTAGTGTGAATGAGCAGTTCTTC.

The chain links TRBV28 to TRBJ2-5; D call uncertain. The CDR3 totals 12 residues. Germline CDR1 is MDHEN and CDR2 is SYDVKM. V was pared by 3 bases and J by 5 bases, with 7 bases between. Here the CDR3 DNA reads TGTGCCAGCAGTTTGCTACTGGAGACCCAGTACTTC. Translating gives CASSLLLETQYF. The full variable domain, rest sourced from reference TRBV28 and TRBJ2-5, is DVKVTQSSRYLVKRTGEKVFLECVQDMDHENMFWYRQDPGLGLRLIYFSYDVKMKEKGDIPEGYSVSREKKERFSLILESASTNQTSMYLCASSLLLETQYFGPGTRLLVL.

The CDR3 nucleotides are TGTGCCAGCCAAAGACAGGGTGTAGGAAACGAGCAGTACTTC. Protein product: CASQRQGVGNEQYF. The chain is built from TRBV6-5 and TRBJ2-7, with 7 bases identical to TRBD1. With 8 bases clipped from V and 5 bases from J, the junction kept 12 bases outside the gene matches. Looked up from germline, CDR1 is MNHEY and CDR2 is SVGAGI. CDR3 size: 14 residues.

The chain links TRBV5-8 to TRBJ2-7, with D possibly called TRBD1 or TRBD2 (5 bases each). Germline CDR1 SGHTS, CDR2 YDEGEE. The CDR3 totals 15 residues. Trimming took 4 bases from V and 0 from J, leaving 14 bases between them. CDR3 sequence: CASSRRAGTSYEQYF. The CDR3 bases are TGTGCCAGCAGCCGACGCGCCGGGACCTCCTACGAGCAGTACTTC. Based on the CDR3 plus reference TRBV5-8 and TRBJ2-7, the full variable domain is EAGVTQSPTHLIKTRGQQATLRCSPISGHTSVYWYQQALGLGLQFLLWYDEGEERNRGNFPPRFSGRQFPNYSSELNVNALELEDSALYLCASSRRAGTSYEQYFGPGTRLTVT.

This chain joins TRBV11-3 and TRBJ2-5, with D perhaps matching TRBD1 (6 bases). The germline V gene encodes CDR1 SGHNT and CDR2 YENEEA. V lost 1 base, J lost 5 bases, and 20 bases lay in between. CDR3 length: 17 residues. CDR3 DNA: TGTGCCAGCAGCTTAGGGGCATCCCCCAGGGGCTGGGAGACCCAGTACTTC. Its protein is CASSLGASPRGWETQYF.

The rearrangement uses TRBV9 and TRBJ2-1; a weak D match, TRBD2 (7 bases). The germline V and J ends were trimmed by 0 bases and 4 bases, with 14 bases remaining between them. Per the germline V gene, CDR1 is SGDLS and CDR2 is YYNGEE. The CDR3 consists of 16 residues. The CDR3 DNA follows: TGTGCCAGCAGCGTAGGGGCGAAGGGGGGGTACAATGAGCAGTTCTTC. Protein product: CASSVGAKGGYNEQFF. The variable domain in full, with the rest retrieved from reference TRBV9 and TRBJ2-1, is DSGVTQTPKHLITATGQRVTLRCSPRSGDLSVYWYQQSLDQGLQFLIQYYNGEERAKGNILERFSAQQFPDLHSELNLSSLELGDSALYFCASSVGAKGGYNEQFFGPGTRLTVL.

V and J are TRBV30 and TRBJ2-5; tentatively, D is TRBD1 (6 bases). The DNA end is a closer match to TRBJ2-7, so the J assignment may be wrong. The germline gives CDR1 GTSNPN, CDR2 SVGIG (reference sequence). The CDR3 has 13 residues. CDR3: CAWRGRGAYEQYF. In nucleotides, the CDR3 is TGTGCCTGGAGGGGCAGGGGAGCCTACGAGCAGTACTTC.

The genes are TRBV5-1 and TRBJ2-1, with a weak D call TRBD2 (5 bases). Germline lookup yields CDR1 SGHRS and CDR2 YFSETQ. The CDR3 runs 16 residues. The V and J ends lost 0 bases and 0 bases respectively, with 10 bases between them. CDR3 bases: TGCGCCAGCAGCTTGGGCGGGTACAGCTCCTACAATGAGCAGTTCTTC. Translation gives CASSLGGYSSYNEQFF.

The chain is built from TRBV21-1 and TRBJ2-3; the table gives TRBD1 as D, unverified against the DNA. TRBV21-1 is a known pseudogene. The CDR3 length is 17 residues. Written as DNA, the CDR3 is TGTGCCAGCAGCCCTCTCAGGGGGGTCCCGTACACAGATACGCAGTATTTT. Protein sequence: CASSPLRGVPYTDTQYF.

V and J are TRBV28 and TRBJ2-7; 8 nucleotides agree with TRBD1. This CDR3 contains 14 residues. The trim removed 6 bases at V and 2 bases at J, leaving 6 bases unmatched. Germline V gene lookup returns CDR1 MDHEN and CDR2 SYDVKM. The CDR3 region is CASSPTGDAYEQYF. In nucleotides, the CDR3 is TGTGCCAGCAGCCCGACAGGGGATGCCTACGAGCAGTACTTC. Drawing the rest from reference TRBV28 and TRBJ2-7, the complete variable domain is DVKVTQSSRYLVKRTGEKVFLECVQDMDHENMFWYRQDPGLGLRLIYFSYDVKMKEKGDIPEGYSVSREKKERFSLILESASTNQTSMYLCASSPTGDAYEQYFGPGTRLTVT.

CDR3 region: CASTTIAGGQRETQYF. The CDR3 nucleotides are TGTGCCAGCACCACTATAGCGGGAGGGCAACGAGAGACCCAGTACTTC. The V call is TRBV28, the J call TRBJ2-5; 11 nucleotides line up with TRBD2. The V segment lost 7 bases and the J segment 4 bases; nucleotides outside the gene matches: 11. The CDR3 extends over 16 amino acids. Germline V gene sequence: CDR1 MDHEN, CDR2 SYDVKM.

As for this clone: An end of the junction does not agree with germline; a read error may underlie this. The same CDR3 also results from other DNA sequences found in this sample. The chain couples TRBV5-4 to TRBJ1-5; 8 bases are shared with TRBD1. There are 15 residues in the CDR3. Germline V gene data show CDR1 as SGHNT and CDR2 as YYREEE (reference sequence). Written as DNA, the CDR3 is TGTGCCAGTAGCTCGACAGGGGATCTCAATCAGCCCCAGCATTTT. It encodes CASSSTGDLNQPQHF.

On this clone: Other DNA variants within this sample encode the same CDR3. This chain uses TRBV6-5 with TRBJ1-5, with TRBD1 identical over 8 bases. The CDR3 sequence is 13 residues long. Trimming at V came to 5 bases and at J to 4 bases, leaving 1 base not matched to a gene. Germline V CDR1 and CDR2: MNHEY, SVGAGI. The CDR3 here is CASSDRGNQPQHF. The CDR3 DNA is TGTGCCAGCAGTGACAGGGGTAATCAGCCCCAGCATTTT.

This rearrangement joins TRBV19 to TRBJ1-1; D might be TRBD1 (6 bases). There are 15 residues in the CDR3. V was shortened by 11 bases and J by 3 bases, with 22 bases between the two germline ends. Germline lookup yields CDR1 LNHDA and CDR2 SQIVND (reference sequence). The CDR3 DNA follows: TGTGCCTGTTACGGGGGCCCCGGCGGGGACACTGAAGCTTTCTTT. Translating it yields CACYGGPGGDTEAFF.

As for this clone: At one of its ends the junction is not consistent with the germline gene, which may arise from a read error. The chain links TRBV10-1 to TRBJ2-1, with TRBD2 matching over 9 bases. The CDR3 spans 15 residues. CDR1 is WNHNN, CDR2 SYGVQD, per germline (reference sequence). The CDR3 nucleotides are TGCGCCAGCAGTGTAGCGGGGGCTCGCTACGATGAGCAGTTCTTC. This gives the protein CASSVAGARYDEQFF.

The chain recombines TRBV18 with TRBJ2-7; weak D call: TRBD1 (5 bases). Germline V CDR1 and CDR2: KGHSH, LQKENI. This CDR3 has 15 amino acids. V gave up 2 bases and J gave up 0 bases, with 11 bases separating them. The CDR3 sequence is CASSPSKGPSYEQYF. The CDR3 DNA is TGTGCCAGCTCACCATCGAAGGGGCCCTCCTACGAGCAGTACTTC.

The V call is TRBV7-6, the J call TRBJ1-1, with D hard to call. Per the germline V gene, CDR1 is SGHVS and CDR2 is FNYEAQ. CDR3 length: 13 residues. Deletions cut 5 bases from V and 5 bases from J, with 12 bases between. CDR3: CASSRRVGTEAFF. The CDR3 nucleotides read TGTGCCAGCAGCCGAAGGGTTGGAACTGAAGCTTTCTTT.